The source of this T cell receptor beta chain is a study of T cell repertoires in cytomegalovirus infection. In the case of this clonotype: What it binds is unknown.

TCRdb re-analysed the reads in MiXCR, keeping a single row per CDR3 protein. This table holds fewer than 1,000,000 distinct CDR3 sequences, roughly 31% found once. Losses at the gene ends were 0 bases for V and 2 bases for J; bases not matched to a gene: 17. The CDR3 has 22 amino acids. Per germline, CDR1 SNHLY and CDR2 FYNNEI. Specimen: cultured CD8+ T cells from PBMCs, collected from culture after CMV antigen stimulation. The TCR comes from a human donor in good health (CMV status not recorded). Some clones in this sample may be carry-over from other donors' samples. The chain has TRBV2 and TRBJ2-6; TRBD1 aligns across 9 bases. CDR3 DNA: TGTGCCAGCAGTGAAGCGCCTCATACCTCCGGGACAGGGAATGCTGGGGCCAACGTCCTGACTTTC. Translating it yields CASSEAPHTSGTGNAGANVLTF.